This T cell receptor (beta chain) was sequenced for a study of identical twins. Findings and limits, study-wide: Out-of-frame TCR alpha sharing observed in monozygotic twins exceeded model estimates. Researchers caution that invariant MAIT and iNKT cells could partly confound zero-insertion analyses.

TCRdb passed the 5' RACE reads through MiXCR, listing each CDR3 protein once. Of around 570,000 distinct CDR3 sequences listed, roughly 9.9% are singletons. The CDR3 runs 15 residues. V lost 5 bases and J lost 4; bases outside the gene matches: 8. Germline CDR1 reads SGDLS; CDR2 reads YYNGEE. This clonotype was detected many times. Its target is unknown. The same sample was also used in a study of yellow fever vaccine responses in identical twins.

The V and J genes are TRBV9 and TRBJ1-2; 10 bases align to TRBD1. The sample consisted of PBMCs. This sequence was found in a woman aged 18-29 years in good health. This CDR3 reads CASSEGTGAFYGYTF. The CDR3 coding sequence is TGTGCCAGCAGTGAAGGGACAGGGGCCTTCTATGGCTACACCTTC.